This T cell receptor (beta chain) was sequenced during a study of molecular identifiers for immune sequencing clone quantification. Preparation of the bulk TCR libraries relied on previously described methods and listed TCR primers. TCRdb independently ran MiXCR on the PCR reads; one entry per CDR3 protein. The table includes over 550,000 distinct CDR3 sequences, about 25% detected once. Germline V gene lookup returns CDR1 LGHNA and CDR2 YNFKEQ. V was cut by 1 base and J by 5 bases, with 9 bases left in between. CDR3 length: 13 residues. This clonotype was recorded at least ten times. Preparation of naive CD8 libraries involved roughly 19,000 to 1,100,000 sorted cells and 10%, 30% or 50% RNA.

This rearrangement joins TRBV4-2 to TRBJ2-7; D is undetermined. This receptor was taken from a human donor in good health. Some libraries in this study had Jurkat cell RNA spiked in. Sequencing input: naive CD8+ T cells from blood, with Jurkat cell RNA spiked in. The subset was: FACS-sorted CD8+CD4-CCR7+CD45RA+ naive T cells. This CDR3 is CASSQAPGHEQYF. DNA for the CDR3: TGTGCCAGCAGCCAAGCTCCGGGCCACGAGCAGTACTTC.